Following are 30 T cell receptor beta chains from one sample sequenced in a study of CD8+CD57+ T cells in acquired aplastic anemia. The authors sequenced patients whose flow cytometry had shown CD8+CD57+ cell expansion. Profiling that covered TCR beta VDJ and CDR3 relied on genomic DNA as its template. Each CDR3 protein is one row after TCRdb ran MiXCR on the reads. The sample shows 250,000 or so distinct CDR3 sequences, about 44% of them seen only once. The sequenced material came from sorted CD4+, CD8+, or CD8+CD57+ T cells (not recorded which) from PBMCs. The receptors come from a human donor with aplastic anemia.

The sample holds many counts of this clonotype. The rearrangement joins TRBV7-8 to TRBJ2-7; 14 bases match TRBD2. The CDR3 is 16 amino acids. Germline CDR1 reads SGHVS; CDR2 reads FQNEAQ. The junction had 7 bases not matched to a gene; V was cut back by 7 bases and J by 2 bases. The CDR3 loop reads CASKPGLAGEAYEQYF. The CDR3, as DNA: TGTGCCAGCAAGCCGGGACTAGCGGGAGAGGCCTACGAGCAGTACTTC.

This clonotype occurred many times. The chain links TRBV19 to TRBJ1-5, with unresolved D. CDR1 is LNHDA, CDR2 SQIVND, per germline (reference sequence). There are 13 residues in the CDR3. Between the trimmed V and J ends, which lost 1 base and 7 bases, there was a span of 8 bases. The CDR3 loop is CASSIVSPQPQHF. CDR3 sequence (DNA): TGTGCCAGTAGTATAGTATCCCCCCAGCCCCAGCATTTT.

This clonotype was seen many times. The rearrangement links TRBV2 to TRBJ1-2, with D possibly matching TRBD1 (5 bases). Trimming removed 0 bases from V and 6 bases from J, with 20 bases in between. The CDR3 contains 17 residues. Looked up from germline, CDR1 is SNHLY and CDR2 is FYNNEI. CDR3 sequence reads: CASSEAGPLGSEDGYTF. CDR3 DNA: TGTGCCAGCAGTGAAGCGGGACCTCTGGGTTCGGAGGATGGCTACACCTTC.

The chain combines TRBV19 with TRBJ2-7, with D uncertain. With 1 base removed from V and 3 bases from J, the gap between germline ends came to 7 bases. The CDR3 has 13 amino acids. Germline CDR1 reads LNHDA; CDR2 reads SQIVND (reference sequence). The CDR3 coding sequence is TGTGCCAGTAGTATAGCGCTCCACTACGAGCAGTACGTC. Protein product: CASSIALHYEQYV.

This chain connects TRBV12-3 or TRBV12-4 to TRBJ2-7; TRBD2 is a possible D gene (6 bases). The CDR3 is 15 amino acids. The CDR3: CASGGPREYYYEQYF. CDR3 coding DNA: TGTGCTAGTGGCGGGCCTCGGGAGTACTACTACGAGCAGTACTTC.

In this sample, this clonotype turned up many times. This chain connects TRBV27 to TRBJ1-6; D is perhaps TRBD1 (6 bases). CDR3 size: 15 residues. Trimming stripped 8 bases from V and 2 bases from J, with 13 bases between. Germline V gives CDR1 MNHEY, CDR2 SMNVEV (reference sequence). The CDR3 loop is CASCSQGTYNSPLHF. CDR3 bases: TGTGCCAGCTGCTCGCAGGGGACCTATAATTCACCCCTCCACTTT.

This clonotype was detected many times. V usage is TRBV25-1 and J usage is TRBJ1-6; TRBD1 matches at 10 bases. The CDR3 extends over 15 amino acids. V shed 6 bases, J shed 9 bases, and the junction held 8 bases outside the gene matches. CDR1 is MGHDK and CDR2 is SYGVNS in the germline V gene. The CDR3 loop reads CASRSTGTGASPLHF. The CDR3 DNA reads as TGTGCCAGCAGATCAACCGGGACAGGGGCTTCACCCCTCCACTTT.

CDR3 loop: CASSLAGRAQHF. In nucleotides, the CDR3 is TGTGCCAGCAGCTTAGCAGGGAGGGCCCAGCATTTT. The rearrangement uses TRBV7-9 and TRBJ1-5; no clear D gene. V was shortened by 0 bases and J by 11 bases, with 8 bases between the two germline ends. This CDR3 contains 12 residues. Per germline, CDR1 SEHNR and CDR2 FQNEAQ (reference sequence).

V gene TRBV20-1 combines with J gene TRBJ2-4; 14 nucleotides align to TRBD2. Germline CDR1 and CDR2: DFQATT and SNEGSKA (reference sequence). With 2 bases clipped from V and 8 bases from J, the junction kept 8 bases outside the gene matches. The CDR3 is 16 amino acids. The CDR3 DNA follows: TGCAGTGCTAGAACAATCGGACTAGCGGGGGGCGACATTCAGTACTTC. Its translation: CSARTIGLAGGDIQYF.

V is TRBV2 and J is TRBJ1-6, with D hard to call. This CDR3 is built from 15 residues. Between the trimmed V and J ends, which lost 7 bases and 7 bases, there was a span of 17 bases. Germline V gene data show CDR1 as SNHLY and CDR2 as FYNNEI. This CDR3 reads CASKLRSSLNSPLHF. In DNA form, the CDR3 reads TGTGCCAGCAAACTCAGGTCTTCGCTCAATTCACCCCTCCACTTT.

This clonotype came up once. CDR3 coding DNA: TGTGCCAGCAGCACTCAGGGGGGGGCCGCTTCACCCCTCCACTTT. Translated, it gives CASSTQGGAASPLHF. J is TRBJ1-6 and V is TRBV11-1, with 7 bases fitting TRBD1. CDR3 size: 15 residues. Germline assignment: CDR1 SGHAT and CDR2 FQDESV (reference sequence). The ends lost 5 bases at V and 9 bases at J; junction bases unmatched: 10. The full variable domain, with the rest looked up from reference TRBV11-1 and TRBJ1-6, is EAEVAQSPRYKITEKSQAVAFWCDPISGHATLYWYRQILGQGPELLVQFQDESVVDDSQLPKDRFSAERLKGVDSTLKIQPAELGDSAMYLCASSTQGGAASPLHFGNGTRLTVT.

This clonotype was observed at least ten times. The rearrangement links TRBV7-2 to TRBJ2-7; no clear D. The CDR3 length is 14 residues. Germline V gene sequence: CDR1 SGHTA, CDR2 FQGNSA. Trimming stripped 5 bases from V and 3 bases from J, with 14 bases between. CDR3 sequence reads: CASSSYPLLYEQYF. The CDR3 nucleotides read TGTGCCAGCAGCAGTTACCCGCTTCTCTACGAGCAGTACTTC.

This clonotype was observed at least ten times. V and J are TRBV13 and TRBJ2-1; a possible D gene is TRBD2 (5 bases). The CDR3 is 15 residues long. V lost 8 bases and J lost 3, with 17 bases in between. Germline CDR1 reads PRHDT; CDR2 reads FYEKMQ (reference sequence). CDR3 in DNA: TGTGCCAGCTCTGGCGAAGCGGATCTCTACAATGAGCAGTTCTTC. Its translation is CASSGEADLYNEQFF.

This clonotype showed up just once. CDR3 residues: CSARDRGTAGTRDTEAFF. For the CDR3, the DNA is TGCAGTGCTAGAGATAGGGGGACAGCAGGGACTAGGGACACTGAAGCTTTCTTT. J is TRBJ1-1 and V is TRBV20-1; TRBD1 agrees at 7 bases. Germline values: CDR1 DFQATT, CDR2 SNEGSKA (reference sequence). This CDR3 is built from 18 residues. The V gene end was trimmed by 0 bases and the J gene end by 3 bases; junction bases not matched to a gene: 16.

The V gene is TRBV10-1, the J gene TRBJ2-7, with TRBD1 matching 10 bases. The CDR3 consists of 16 residues. J was trimmed by 6 bases and V by 0 bases; bases with no gene match: 8. Germline V gene lookup returns CDR1 WNHNN and CDR2 SYGVQD (reference sequence). The CDR3 reads CASSESWGQGRFEQYF. The CDR3 DNA follows: TGCGCCAGCAGTGAGTCTTGGGGACAGGGGAGGTTCGAGCAGTACTTC.

The chain couples TRBV2 to TRBJ1-2, with 7 bases that match TRBD1. This CDR3 comprises 13 residues. The V gene's germline CDR1 is SNHLY and CDR2 FYNNEI. Losses at the gene ends were 10 bases for V and 8 bases for J; bases not matched to a gene: 13. The CDR3 DNA reads TGTGCCATTTGGACAGGCCGTGTGACGGGCTACACCTTC. Its translation: CAIWTGRVTGYTF.

This clonotype was recorded at least ten times. The CDR3 DNA is TGCGCCAGCAGTCCAGGGGGGGGCGATTCACCCCTCCACTTT. It translates to CASSPGGGDSPLHF. This chain uses TRBV4-3 with TRBJ1-6; 7 bases are a match to TRBD1. The J segment lost 8 bases and the V segment lost 6 bases, leaving 7 bases of the junction unmatched. CDR3 length: 14 amino acids. Germline V gene lookup returns CDR1 LGHNA and CDR2 YSLEER.

The gene calls are TRBV7-7 and TRBJ2-7; 7 bases are shared with TRBD1. CDR3 length: 14 amino acids. Trimming removed 4 bases from V and 5 bases from J; junction bases left unmatched: 8. Germline-derived CDR1 and CDR2 are SSHAT and FNYEAQ (reference sequence). The CDR3 sequence: CASSSNYRGHEQYF. The CDR3, as DNA: TGTGCCAGCAGCTCCAACTACAGGGGTCACGAGCAGTACTTC.

As concerns this clonotype: A junction boundary mismatches the germline segment, possibly from a read error. The chain is built from TRBV20-1 and TRBJ2-5, with D perhaps being TRBD1 or TRBD2 (6 bases each). The CDR3 is 13 amino acids. Germline V gene data show CDR1 as DFQATT and CDR2 as SNEGSKA (reference sequence). In DNA, the CDR3 is TGCAGTGCCGGGGGCGGCTTAATAGAGACCCAGCACTTC. This sequence encodes CSAGGGLIETQHF.

There are a few counts of this clonotype. The chain has TRBV27 and TRBJ2-7, with a weak D call TRBD1 (6 bases). Germline CDR1 and CDR2: MNHEY and SMNVEV (reference sequence). Trimming removed 4 bases from V and 4 bases from J, with 20 bases in between. The CDR3 contains 16 residues. As DNA, the CDR3 is TGTGCCAGCAGTTCCCAAAAACAGGGACCATCATACGAGCAGTACTTC. Translation gives CASSSQKQGPSYEQYF.

The V call is TRBV2, the J call TRBJ2-1; D might be TRBD2 (5 bases). The CDR3 is 16 amino acids. CDR1 is SNHLY, CDR2 FYNNEI, per germline. V gave up 6 bases and J gave up 4 bases, with 19 bases separating them. The CDR3 here is CASSHEGGRVYNEQFF. The CDR3, as DNA: TGTGCCAGCAGCCATGAGGGTGGACGAGTGTACAATGAGCAGTTCTTC. Full variable domain (missing parts from reference TRBV2 and TRBJ2-1): EPEVTQTPSHQVTQMGQEVILRCVPISNHLYFYWYRQILGQKVEFLVSFYNNEISEKSEIFDDQFSVERPDGSNFTLKIRSTKLEDSAMYFCASSHEGGRVYNEQFFGPGTRLTVL.

This clonotype has a handful of counts. CDR3 nucleotide sequence: TGTGCCAGCAGTGAACCCAATTCAGCCCGTAGTCACAAAAACACTGAAGCTTTCTTT. Translating it yields CASSEPNSARSHKNTEAFF. The chain uses TRBV6-1 and TRBJ1-1; D is undetermined. V lost 2 bases, J lost 2 bases, and 24 bases lay in between. CDR1 is MNHNS, CDR2 SASEGT, per germline. The length of the CDR3 is 19 residues.

This clonotype was counted ten times or more. V is TRBV4-1 and J is TRBJ2-2; D call uncertain. V lost 2 bases, J lost 4 bases, and 11 bases lay in between. The V gene's germline CDR1 is MGHRA and CDR2 YSYEKL. The CDR3 is 15 residues long. CDR3 region: CASSQPSGSTGELFF. DNA for the CDR3: TGCGCCAGCAGCCAACCATCAGGCAGCACCGGGGAGCTGTTTTTT.

This clonotype was recorded many times. This rearrangement joins TRBV6-4 to TRBJ2-2; 12 bases map to TRBD2. The junction had 2 bases not matched to a gene; V was cut back by 5 bases and J by 4 bases. Looked up from germline, CDR1 is MRHNA and CDR2 is SNTAGT. The CDR3 sequence is 15 residues long. The CDR3 DNA reads as TGTGCCAGCAGTCGACTAGCGGGAGTCACCGGGGAGCTGTTTTTT. Its protein product is CASSRLAGVTGELFF.

V is TRBV10-3 and J is TRBJ1-5, with 7 nucleotides matching TRBD1. V shed 8 bases, J shed 4 bases, and the junction held 5 bases outside the gene matches. The CDR3 is made up of 13 amino acids. Germline V lookup: CDR1 ENHRY, CDR2 SYGVKD. The CDR3 protein is CAIGDRENQPQHF. CDR3 DNA: TGTGCCATCGGAGACAGGGAGAATCAGCCCCAGCATTTT.

This clonotype came up a few times. The rearrangement links TRBV9 to TRBJ2-5; TRBD2 might be the D (6 bases). The length of the CDR3 is 14 residues. Germline V gene lookup returns CDR1 SGDLS and CDR2 YYNGEE. V lost 1 base and J lost 5, with 12 bases in between. The CDR3 loop reads CASSVNSGRETQYF. CDR3 bases: TGTGCCAGCAGCGTAAACAGTGGGAGGGAGACCCAGTACTTC.

This clonotype was observed at least ten times. The chain joins TRBV19 to TRBJ1-5; 7 bases align to TRBD1. Trimming removed 6 bases from V and 4 bases from J; junction bases left unmatched: 9. CDR1 is LNHDA, CDR2 SQIVND, per germline (reference sequence). There are 15 residues in the CDR3. CDR3 sequence: CASSIPGQRNQPQHF. CDR3 sequence (DNA): TGTGCCAGTAGCATACCGGGACAGCGGAATCAGCCCCAGCATTTT.

Remarks on this clonotype: Compared with germline, one end of the junction differs, possibly owing to a read error. This sequence joins TRBV9 and TRBJ2-7; 7 bases line up with TRBD2. CDR3 length: 13 residues. CDR1 is SGDLS, CDR2 YYNGEE, per germline. CDR3 in amino acids: CAGSAAGRGEQYF. CDR3 bases: TGTGCCGGCAGCGCAGCGGGGAGGGGCGAGCAGTACTTC.

The chain couples TRBV9 to TRBJ2-7, with 9 positions matching TRBD1. This CDR3 contains 14 residues. Germline V gene lookup returns CDR1 SGDLS and CDR2 YYNGEE. V trimming: 4 bases; J trimming: 5 bases; junction bases outside the gene matches: 7. CDR3 sequence: CASSPRDRAHEQYF. The CDR3 coding sequence is TGTGCCAGCAGCCCCCGGGACAGGGCCCACGAGCAGTACTTC.

This clonotype was picked up a small number of times. The V call is TRBV19, the J call TRBJ1-4; D unresolved. The CDR3 is 13 amino acids. Trimming left V 1 base short and J 3 bases short, with 3 bases between. Germline V CDR1 and CDR2: LNHDA, SQIVND (reference sequence). The CDR3 sequence: CASSIGANEKLFF. In DNA form, the CDR3 reads TGTGCCAGTAGTATAGGGGCTAATGAAAAACTGTTTTTT.